Reported below is one T cell receptor (beta chain). Per the original methods: Estimation of nucleated cell counts was performed using reference gene primer amplification. Sequenced by immunoSEQ multiplex PCR; TCRdb stores in-frame clones only, minus some. V and J calls and clone size are as listed in that table; D and trimming were resolved from the DNA. The sample holds almost 70,000 clones, roughly 88% seen once. This specimen belongs to a study of blood T cell repertoires in COVID-19. About the research overall: Collection of acute and convalescent COVID-19 samples took place in the United States, Italy and Spain.

There are 12 residues in the CDR3. The germline V gene has CDR1 MDHEN and CDR2 SYDVKM. V lost 3 bases and J lost 11, with 13 bases in between. Specimen: peripheral blood. The chain is built from TRBV28 and TRBJ1-1; D possibly corresponds to TRBD1 (6 bases). The TCR comes from a woman in her seventies with acute or convalescent COVID-19. For the CDR3, the DNA is TGTGCCAGCAGTTTCCAACAGGGTGGCGCTTTCTTT. It is translated as CASSFQQGGAFF.